The entry below describes one T cell receptor beta chain. Its antigen is not known. This sample is part of a study of T cell responses to AZD1222 COVID-19 vaccine. Study outcomes and limitations: White British ancestry dominated among donors, who included more females, and clonal diversity was possibly underestimated.

The CDR3 is made up of 15 amino acids. CDR1 and CDR2 from the germline V gene are LNHDA and SQIVND (reference sequence). Losses at the gene ends were 5 bases for V and 3 bases for J; bases not matched to a gene: 10. Here immunoSEQ multiplex PCR was the method, and the copy in TCRdb shows in-frame clones only, minus some. The sample carries roughly 77,000 clones, roughly 90% recorded once. The chain recombines TRBV19 with TRBJ2-7; 7 nucleotides line up with TRBD1. This specimen was peripheral blood, taken on day 0 of AZD1222 vaccination. The sequence derives from an adult in good health. The CDR3 loop reads CASSANRDSHYEQYF. CDR3 nucleotide sequence: TGTGCCAGTAGTGCGAACCGGGACAGCCACTACGAGCAGTACTTC.